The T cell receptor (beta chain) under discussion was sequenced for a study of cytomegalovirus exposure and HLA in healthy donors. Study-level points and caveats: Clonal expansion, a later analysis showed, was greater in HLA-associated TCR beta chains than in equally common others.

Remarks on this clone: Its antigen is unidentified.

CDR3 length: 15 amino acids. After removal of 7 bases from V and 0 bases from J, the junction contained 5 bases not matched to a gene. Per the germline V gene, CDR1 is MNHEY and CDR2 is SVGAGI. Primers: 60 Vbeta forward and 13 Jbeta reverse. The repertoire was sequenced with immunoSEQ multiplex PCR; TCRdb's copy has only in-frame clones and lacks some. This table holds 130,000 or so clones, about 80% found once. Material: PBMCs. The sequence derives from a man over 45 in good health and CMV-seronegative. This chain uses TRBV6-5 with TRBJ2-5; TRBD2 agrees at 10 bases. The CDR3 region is CASKAGGRDQETQYF. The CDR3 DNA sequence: TGTGCCAGCAAAGCGGGAGGGAGGGACCAAGAGACCCAGTACTTC.